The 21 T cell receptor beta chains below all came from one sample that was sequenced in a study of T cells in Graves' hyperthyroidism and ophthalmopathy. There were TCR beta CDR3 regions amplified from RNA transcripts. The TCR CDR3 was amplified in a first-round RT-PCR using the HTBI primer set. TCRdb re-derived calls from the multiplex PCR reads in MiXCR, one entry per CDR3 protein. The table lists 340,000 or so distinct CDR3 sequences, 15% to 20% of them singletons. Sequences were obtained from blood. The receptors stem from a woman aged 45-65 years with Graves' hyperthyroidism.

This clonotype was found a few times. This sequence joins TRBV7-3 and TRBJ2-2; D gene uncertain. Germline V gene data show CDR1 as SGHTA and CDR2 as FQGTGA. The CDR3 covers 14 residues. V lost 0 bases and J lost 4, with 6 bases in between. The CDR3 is CASSLTASTGELFF. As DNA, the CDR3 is TGTGCCAGCAGCTTAACAGCTAGCACCGGGGAGCTGTTTTTT.

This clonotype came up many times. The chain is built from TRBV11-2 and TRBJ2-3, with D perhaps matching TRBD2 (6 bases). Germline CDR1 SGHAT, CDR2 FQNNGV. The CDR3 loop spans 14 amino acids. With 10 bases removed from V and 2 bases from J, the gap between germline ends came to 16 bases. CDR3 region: CATTTSFHTDTQYF. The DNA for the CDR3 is TGTGCCACCACGACTAGTTTCCACACAGATACGCAGTATTTT.

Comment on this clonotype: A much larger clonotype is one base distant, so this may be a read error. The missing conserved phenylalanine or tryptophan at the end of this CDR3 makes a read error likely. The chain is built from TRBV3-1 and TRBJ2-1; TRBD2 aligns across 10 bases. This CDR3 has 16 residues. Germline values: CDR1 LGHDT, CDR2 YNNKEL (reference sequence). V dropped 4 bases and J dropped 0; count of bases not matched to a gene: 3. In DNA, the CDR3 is TGTGCCAGCAGCCCCTCTAGCGGGAGCTCCTACAATGAGCAGTTCCTC. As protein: CASSPSSGSSYNEQFL.

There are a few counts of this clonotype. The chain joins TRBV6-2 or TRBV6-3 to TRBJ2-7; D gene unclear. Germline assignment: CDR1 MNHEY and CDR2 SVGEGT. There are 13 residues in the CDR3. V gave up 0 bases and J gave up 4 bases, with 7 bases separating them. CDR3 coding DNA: TGTGCCAGCAGTTACTCACCCAGGTACGAGCAGTACGTC. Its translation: CASSYSPRYEQYV.

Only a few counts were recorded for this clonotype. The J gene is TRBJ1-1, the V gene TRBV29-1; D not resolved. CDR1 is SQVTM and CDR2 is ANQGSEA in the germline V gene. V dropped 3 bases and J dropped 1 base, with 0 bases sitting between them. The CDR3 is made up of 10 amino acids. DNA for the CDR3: TGCAGCGTTGAGAACACTGAAGCTTTCTTT. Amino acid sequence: CSVENTEAFF. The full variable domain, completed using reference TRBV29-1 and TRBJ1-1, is SAVISQKPSRDICQRGTSLTIQCQVDSQVTMMFWYRQQPGQSLTLIATANQGSEATYESGFVIDKFPISRPNLTFSTLTVSNMSPEDSSIYLCSVENTEAFFGQGTRLTVV.

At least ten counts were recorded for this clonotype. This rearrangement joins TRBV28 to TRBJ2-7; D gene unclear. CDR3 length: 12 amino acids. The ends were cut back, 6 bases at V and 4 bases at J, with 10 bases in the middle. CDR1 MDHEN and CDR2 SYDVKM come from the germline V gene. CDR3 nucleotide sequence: TGTGCCAGCAGGGGTAGTTGGTACGAGCAGTACTTC. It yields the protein CASRGSWYEQYF.

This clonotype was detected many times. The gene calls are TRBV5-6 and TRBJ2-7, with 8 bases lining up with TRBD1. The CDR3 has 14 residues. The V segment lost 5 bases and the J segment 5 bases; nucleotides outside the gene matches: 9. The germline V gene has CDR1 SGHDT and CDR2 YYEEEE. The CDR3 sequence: CASSYGQGAHEQYV. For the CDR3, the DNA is TGTGCCAGCAGTTACGGACAGGGAGCCCACGAGCAGTACGTC.

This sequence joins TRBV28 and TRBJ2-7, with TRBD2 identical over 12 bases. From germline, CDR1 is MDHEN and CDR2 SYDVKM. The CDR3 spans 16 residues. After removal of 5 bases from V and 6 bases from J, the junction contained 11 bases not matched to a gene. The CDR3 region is CASSPTSGRVSLEQYF. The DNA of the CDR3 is TGTGCCAGCAGTCCGACTAGCGGGAGAGTTTCACTCGAGCAGTACTTC.

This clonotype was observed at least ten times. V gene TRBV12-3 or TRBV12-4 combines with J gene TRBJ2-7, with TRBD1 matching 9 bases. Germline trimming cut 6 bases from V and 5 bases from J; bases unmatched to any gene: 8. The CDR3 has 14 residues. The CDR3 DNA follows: TGTGCCAGCAGGGGGGGACAGGGTCTCGACGAGCAGTACTTC. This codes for CASRGGQGLDEQYF.

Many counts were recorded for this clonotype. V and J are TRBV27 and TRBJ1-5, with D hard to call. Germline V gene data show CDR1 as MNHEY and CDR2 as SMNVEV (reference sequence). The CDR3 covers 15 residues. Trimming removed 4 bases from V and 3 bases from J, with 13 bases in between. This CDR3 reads CASSSVRHPNQPQHF. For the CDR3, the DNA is TGTGCCAGCAGTTCCGTCCGACATCCCAATCAGCCCCAGCATTTT.

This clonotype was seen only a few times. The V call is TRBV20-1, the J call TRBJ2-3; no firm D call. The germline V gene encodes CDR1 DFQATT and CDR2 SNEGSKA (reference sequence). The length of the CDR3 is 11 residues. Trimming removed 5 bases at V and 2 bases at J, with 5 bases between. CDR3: CSAVFTDTQYF. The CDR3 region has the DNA TGCAGTGCTGTCTTCACAGATACGCAGTATTTT.

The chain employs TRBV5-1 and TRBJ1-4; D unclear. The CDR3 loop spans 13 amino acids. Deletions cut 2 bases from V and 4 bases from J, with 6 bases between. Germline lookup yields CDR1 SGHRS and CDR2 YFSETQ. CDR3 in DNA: TGCGCCAGCAGCTTAGGGCTTAATGAAAAACTGTTTTTT. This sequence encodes CASSLGLNEKLFF.

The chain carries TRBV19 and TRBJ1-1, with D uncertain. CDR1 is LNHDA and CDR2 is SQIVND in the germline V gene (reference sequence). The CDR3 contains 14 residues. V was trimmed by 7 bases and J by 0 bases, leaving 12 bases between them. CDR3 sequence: CASTLDPLNTEAFF. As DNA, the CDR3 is TGTGCCAGTACCTTGGACCCGCTGAACACTGAAGCTTTCTTT.

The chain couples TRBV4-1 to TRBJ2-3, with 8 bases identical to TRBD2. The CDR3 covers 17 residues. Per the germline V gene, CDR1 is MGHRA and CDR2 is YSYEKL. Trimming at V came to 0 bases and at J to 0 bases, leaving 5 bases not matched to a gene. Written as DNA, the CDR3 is TGCGCCAGCAGCCAAGATGCACTAGCGGTCAGCACAGATACGCAGTATTTT. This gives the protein CASSQDALAVSTDTQYF.

The CDR3 protein is CASSLDGGSGNTIYF. DNA of the CDR3: TGTGCCAGCAGCTTGGATGGCGGCTCTGGAAACACCATATATTTT. V gene TRBV5-5 combines with J gene TRBJ1-3; D not resolved. The CDR3 loop spans 15 amino acids. Germline CDR1 and CDR2: SGHKS and YYEKEE (reference sequence). Trimming stripped 0 bases from V and 0 bases from J, with 7 bases between.

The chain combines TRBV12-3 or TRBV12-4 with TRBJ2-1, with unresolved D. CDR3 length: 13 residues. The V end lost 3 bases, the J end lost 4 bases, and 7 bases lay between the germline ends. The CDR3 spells CASSFSQYNEQFF. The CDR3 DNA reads TGTGCCAGCAGTTTTAGTCAGTACAATGAGCAGTTCTTC.

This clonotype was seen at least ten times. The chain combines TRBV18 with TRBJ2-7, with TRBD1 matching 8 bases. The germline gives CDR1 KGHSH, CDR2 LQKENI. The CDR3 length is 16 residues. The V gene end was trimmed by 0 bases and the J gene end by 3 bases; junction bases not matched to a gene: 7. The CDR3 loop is CASSPPSGTGVYEQYV. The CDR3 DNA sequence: TGTGCCAGCTCACCACCGTCCGGGACAGGAGTCTACGAGCAGTACGTC.

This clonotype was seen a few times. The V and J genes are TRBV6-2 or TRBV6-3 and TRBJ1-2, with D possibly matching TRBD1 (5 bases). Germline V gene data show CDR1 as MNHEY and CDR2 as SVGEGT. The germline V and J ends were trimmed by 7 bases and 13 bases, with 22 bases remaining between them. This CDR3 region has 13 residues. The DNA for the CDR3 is TGTGCCAGCACCGATCCGGGACCCCGGGCATGCACCTTC. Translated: CASTDPGPRACTF.

CDR3 DNA: TGTGCCAGCAGTTTAGGGGGGCTCGGAAACACCATATATTTT. Its translation is CASSLGGLGNTIYF. The V call is TRBV12-3 or TRBV12-4, the J call TRBJ1-3; D might be TRBD1 (6 bases). The CDR3 is 14 amino acids. Trimming removed 1 base from V and 4 bases from J, with 8 bases in between.

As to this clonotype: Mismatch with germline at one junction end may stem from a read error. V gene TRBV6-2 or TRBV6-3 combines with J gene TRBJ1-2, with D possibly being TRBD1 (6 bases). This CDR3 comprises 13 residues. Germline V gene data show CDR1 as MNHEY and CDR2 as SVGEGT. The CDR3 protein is CASSTRGRYGYAF. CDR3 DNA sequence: TGTGCCAGCAGCACCAGGGGTCGCTATGGCTACGCCTTC.

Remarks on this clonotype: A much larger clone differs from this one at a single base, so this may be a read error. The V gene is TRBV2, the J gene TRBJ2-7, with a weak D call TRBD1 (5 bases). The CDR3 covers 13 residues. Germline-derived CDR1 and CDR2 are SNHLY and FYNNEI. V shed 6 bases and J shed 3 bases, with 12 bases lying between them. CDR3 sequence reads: CASSRTRDYEQYF. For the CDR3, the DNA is TGTGCCAGCAGCCGGACAAGGGACTACGAGCAGTACTTC.